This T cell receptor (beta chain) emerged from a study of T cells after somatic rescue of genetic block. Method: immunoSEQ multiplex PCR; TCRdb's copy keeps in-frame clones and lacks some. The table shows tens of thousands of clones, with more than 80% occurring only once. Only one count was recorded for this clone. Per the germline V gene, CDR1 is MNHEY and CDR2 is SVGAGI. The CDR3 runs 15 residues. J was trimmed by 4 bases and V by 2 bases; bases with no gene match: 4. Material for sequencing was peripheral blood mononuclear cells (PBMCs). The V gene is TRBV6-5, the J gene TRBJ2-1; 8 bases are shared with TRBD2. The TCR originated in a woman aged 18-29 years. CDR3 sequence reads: CASSYTGGNYNEQFF. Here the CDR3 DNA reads TGTGCCAGCAGTTACACGGGGGGGAATTACAATGAGCAGTTCTTC.